This T cell receptor (beta chain) was obtained from a study of blood T cells in healthy people across ages. Whole-study context: About one barcoded beta molecule per two T cells was captured by template switching.

The CDR3 totals 17 residues. Germline-derived CDR1 and CDR2 are SGHDN and FVKESK. J was trimmed by 4 bases and V by 4 bases; bases with no gene match: 11. Primed by a sample-barcoded 5' primer and a J-beta primer mix, a second PCR proceeded for 7 to 11 cycles. The template-switch adaptor, which had 12 random nucleotides, put a tag on each cDNA molecule. TCRdb re-called the 5' RACE reads with MiXCR, one entry per CDR3 protein. The sample lists about 700,000 distinct CDR3 sequences; approximately 30% were seen once. This sequence joins TRBV14 and TRBJ2-1; 9 nucleotides line up with TRBD2. Sequencing was done on a sample of blood. The clonotype originates from a woman at least 80 years old in good health. The CDR3 DNA follows: TGTGCCAGCAGCCCCACGGCTAGCGGGACCCTATACAATGAGCAGTTCTTC. Translation gives CASSPTASGTLYNEQFF.